The entry that follows covers one T cell receptor beta chain sequence. Its antigen is as yet unknown. The sample comes from a study of T cell responses to AZD1222 COVID-19 vaccine. Study-wide points: Repertoires in all cases were sampled only once the peak T cell response had passed.

V dropped 4 bases and J dropped 1 base, with 14 bases sitting between them. CDR1 SGHRS and CDR2 YFSETQ come from the germline V gene. This CDR3 contains 16 residues. The assay was immunoSEQ multiplex PCR, and TCRdb's table has in-frame clones only and misses some. The sample shows about 100,000 clones, 90% of them seen only once. This specimen was peripheral blood, taken on day 0 of AZD1222 vaccination. The receptor's source is an adult in good health. The V call is TRBV5-1, the J call TRBJ2-2; D gene unclear. CDR3 sequence: CASSVTGGRNTGELFF. The DNA of the CDR3 is TGCGCCAGCAGCGTTACGGGCGGTAGGAACACCGGGGAGCTGTTTTTT.